Below, one T cell receptor (beta chain) is given with its context. The antigen is undetermined. The sample comes from a study of a mutant IDH1 vaccine in newly diagnosed glioma. Study details: Onset of vaccination occurred 4-6 weeks following radiotherapy alone, or with temozolomide cycles. Patients previously underwent radiotherapy, temozolomide, or both, and most underwent both.

Whole-study findings and limits: Induction of immune responses by the vaccine occurred in about 95% of patients. There seemed to be no relation between pseudoprogression and changes in top peripheral T cell clonotypes.

Between the trimmed V and J ends, which lost 1 base and 2 bases, there was a span of 15 bases. Per germline, CDR1 LNHDA and CDR2 SQIVND (reference sequence). The CDR3 sequence is 18 residues long. Time point given: week 35, safety follow-up. Topical imiquimod was applied with each vaccine dose, which held 300 ug of mutant IDH1 20-mer peptide. TCRdb's table, derived via immunoSEQ multiplex PCR, lists solely in-frame clones and lacks some. In the table there are tens of thousands of clones, roughly 80% of which are singletons. This clonotype was sampled from a woman younger than 35 with glioma. This chain uses TRBV19 with TRBJ2-6, with D maybe TRBD2 (5 bases). The sequences come from PBMCs, collected from a glioma patient whose treatment included an IDH1 peptide vaccine. The CDR3 DNA reads as TGTGCCAGTAGTATAGTCGAGGGTGTGACTGCTGGGGCCAACGTCCTGACTTTC. As protein: CASSIVEGVTAGANVLTF.